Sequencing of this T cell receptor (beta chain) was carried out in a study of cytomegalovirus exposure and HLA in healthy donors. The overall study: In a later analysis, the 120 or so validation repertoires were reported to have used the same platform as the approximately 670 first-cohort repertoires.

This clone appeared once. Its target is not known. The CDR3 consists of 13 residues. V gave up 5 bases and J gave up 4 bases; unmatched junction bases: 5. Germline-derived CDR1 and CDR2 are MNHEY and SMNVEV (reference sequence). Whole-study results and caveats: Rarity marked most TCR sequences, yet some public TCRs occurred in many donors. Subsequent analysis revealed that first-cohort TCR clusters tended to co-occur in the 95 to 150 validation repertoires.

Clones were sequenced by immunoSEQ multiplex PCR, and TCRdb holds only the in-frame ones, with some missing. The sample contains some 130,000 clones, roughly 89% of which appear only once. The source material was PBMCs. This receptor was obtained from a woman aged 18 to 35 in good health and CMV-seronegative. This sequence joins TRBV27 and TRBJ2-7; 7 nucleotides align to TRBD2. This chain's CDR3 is CASSPPGGYEQYF. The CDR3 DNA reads TGTGCCAGCAGTCCCCCCGGGGGGTACGAGCAGTACTTC.